This T cell receptor (beta chain) was identified during a study of blood T cells in healthy people across ages. Each of the donors had around 9 milliliters of peripheral blood drawn into EDTA-treated Vacutainer tubes. The CDR3 is made up of 13 amino acids. It was with a sample-barcoded 5' primer and a J-beta primer mix that a second PCR of roughly 7 to 12 cycles was run. TCRdb redid the calling of the 5' RACE reads with MiXCR, one entry per CDR3 protein. The sample holds some 1.5 million distinct CDR3 sequences, 28% seen once. Sequenced: blood. The rearrangement joins TRBV21-1 to TRBJ2-7; TRBD1, as called in the table, went unchecked against the DNA. TRBV21-1 is given as a pseudogene. This sequence was found in a woman under 40 in good health. CDR3 sequence reads: CASSTRDTYEQYF. CDR3 DNA sequence: TGTGCCAGCAGCACGCGGGACACTTACGAGCAGTACTTC.